Listed below are T cell receptor beta chains from one sample, sequenced in a study of blood T cell repertoires in COVID-19. Repertoires were generated with immunoSEQ multiplex PCR, while TCRdb's copy carries only in-frame clones and drops some. This table has over 100,000 clones, roughly 80% appearing once. Sample: peripheral blood. These receptors came from a human donor in a cohort sampled during active COVID-19. CDR3s include the opening cysteine and the closing phenylalanine or tryptophan. The D gene is left open where the match is weak. The size entry is marked missing in some rows and otherwise reads once, few, many or a size class.

CDR3aa	d_gene	v_gene	j_gene	abundance
CASSLAPGQGGNSPLHF	TRBD1	TRBV5-1	TRBJ1-6	NA
CASSPGQGSDTQYF	TRBD1	TRBV7-3	TRBJ2-3	few
CASSISGGQDTQYF	TRBD2	TRBV19	TRBJ2-3	NA
CASSRPGQAIYGYTF	TRBD1	TRBV28	TRBJ1-2	NA
CASSWLTGLTDTQYF	NA	TRBV5-1	TRBJ2-3	NA
CASSQIYASTGNTIYF	NA	TRBV4-3	TRBJ1-3	NA
CASSEAGGSYEQYF	NA	TRBV6-1	TRBJ2-7	NA
CASSLEGWPSGGIQETQYF	TRBD2	TRBV11-3	TRBJ2-5	NA
CASSRNGQSTYSNQPQHF	NA	TRBV23-1	TRBJ1-5	NA
CASRLTVNTEAFF	NA	TRBV2	TRBJ1-1	NA
CASSSIAGGFRNEQFF	TRBD2	TRBV7-2	TRBJ2-1	NA
CASSPAGTITDTQYF	TRBD2	TRBV5-1	TRBJ2-3	NA
CASSSDRAYNEQFF	TRBD1	TRBV7-3	TRBJ2-1	NA
CASSEKIHFNYGYTF	NA	TRBV25-1	TRBJ1-2	NA
CASSPGTSGETTDTQYF	TRBD2	TRBV7-9	TRBJ2-3	NA
CASSAPDRGSGNTIYF	TRBD1	TRBV9	TRBJ1-3	NA
CASSRSDGGAGDTQYF	TRBD2	TRBV18	TRBJ2-3	NA
CASSLRGRNTEAFF	NA	TRBV7-2	TRBJ1-1	few
CASSLYSETDTQYF	NA	TRBV5-1	TRBJ2-3	NA
CASSLGGTGVKVQHF	TRBD1	TRBV28	TRBJ1-5	NA
CSVEGGRVDYGYTF	NA	TRBV29-1	TRBJ1-2	NA
CASSIPRDKSTDTQYF	NA	TRBV7-2	TRBJ2-3	NA
CATSRSRGQYTEAFF	TRBD1	TRBV15	TRBJ1-1	few
CASRQGGGYGYTF	TRBD1	TRBV19	TRBJ1-2	few
CASSQNLVANTGELFF	NA	TRBV4-2	TRBJ2-2	NA
CASETGGNTEAFF	TRBD1	TRBV19	TRBJ1-1	NA
CASSHLDTAIYLQANYGYTF	NA	TRBV4-2	TRBJ1-2	NA
CASSFWTGGEKLFF	TRBD1	TRBV18	TRBJ1-4	NA
CASRQPGLAANIQYF	TRBD2	TRBV6-5	TRBJ2-4	NA
CASRGAGVSYEQYF	NA	TRBV6-5	TRBJ2-7	NA
CASSPGGGHEQYF	NA	TRBV12-3/TRBV12-4	TRBJ2-7	NA
CASTHGGTVYEQYF	NA	TRBV28	TRBJ2-7	NA
CASSESPGNYGYTF	NA	TRBV2	TRBJ1-2	NA
CASSRPTEAFF	NA	TRBV2	TRBJ1-1	NA
CASSPSSAYNEQFF	NA	TRBV6-2/TRBV6-3	TRBJ2-1	NA
CATSGGRDKSSNYGYTF	NA	TRBV24-1	TRBJ1-2	NA
CASGLVEGPQHF	NA	TRBV12-5	TRBJ1-5	NA
CASSPFLAGGEQYF	TRBD2	TRBV18	TRBJ2-7	NA
CAIPRQRGDYEQYF	TRBD2	TRBV10-3	TRBJ2-7	NA
CASSPGQPNTEAFF	NA	TRBV5-1	TRBJ1-1	NA
CASTPQQVNQPQHF	NA	TRBV19	TRBJ1-5	NA
CASSLGLAGGPSSYEQYF	TRBD2	TRBV5-1	TRBJ2-7	few
CRAGTDYGYTF	TRBD1	TRBV20-1	TRBJ1-2	NA
CASSLARGEGDKQETQYF	NA	TRBV11-1	TRBJ2-5	few
CASSEAVGRGQGQPQHF	TRBD1	TRBV6-1	TRBJ1-5	NA
CASSLEVGNIQYF	NA	TRBV7-3	TRBJ2-4	NA
CATRLAGSYNEQFF	TRBD2	TRBV19	TRBJ2-1	NA
CASRAGRWNSPLHF	NA	TRBV11-3	TRBJ1-6	NA
CASSNLGVSSGNTIYF	NA	TRBV19	TRBJ1-3	NA
CASSYTSPLCTGGEHEQYF	TRBD1	TRBV6-8	TRBJ2-7	NA
CASSQLSGGEDTQYF	TRBD2	TRBV3-1/TRBV3-2	TRBJ2-3	NA
CASSPIRTGDNEQFF	TRBD1	TRBV18	TRBJ2-1	NA
CASSPRDRDGGGYGYTF	TRBD1	TRBV18	TRBJ1-2	once